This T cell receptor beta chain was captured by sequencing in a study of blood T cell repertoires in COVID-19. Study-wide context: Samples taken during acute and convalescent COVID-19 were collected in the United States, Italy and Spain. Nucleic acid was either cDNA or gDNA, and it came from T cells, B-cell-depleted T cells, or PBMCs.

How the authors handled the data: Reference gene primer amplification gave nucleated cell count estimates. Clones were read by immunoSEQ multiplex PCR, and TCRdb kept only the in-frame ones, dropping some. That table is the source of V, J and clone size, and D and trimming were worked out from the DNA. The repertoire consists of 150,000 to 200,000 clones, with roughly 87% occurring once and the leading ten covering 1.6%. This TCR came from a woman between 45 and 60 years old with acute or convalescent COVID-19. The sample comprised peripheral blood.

CDR3 region: CSASLLGGRARTDTQYF. CDR3 nucleotides: TGCAGTGCTAGTTTACTCGGCGGGAGGGCCAGGACAGATACGCAGTATTTT. The J gene is TRBJ2-3, the V gene TRBV20-1, with 9 bases aligning to TRBD2. The CDR3 is 17 residues long. V trimming: 3 bases; J trimming: 3 bases; junction bases outside the gene matches: 13. CDR1 and CDR2 (germline): DFQATT, SNEGSKA (reference sequence).